The 29 T cell receptor beta chains below come from one sample, sequenced in a study of tumor-infiltrating lymphocytes in localized non-small cell lung cancer. The method was immunoSEQ multiplex PCR; TCRdb's version includes in-frame clones alone and lacks a portion of them. The table records about 8,700 clones, approximately 82% of them present only once. Source material: uninvolved lung tissue not adjacent to the tumor. The receptors shown here come from a human donor with non-small cell lung cancer.

The gene calls are TRBV28 and TRBJ2-7; D might be TRBD2 (6 bases). The CDR3 contains 12 residues. Per the germline V gene, CDR1 is MDHEN and CDR2 is SYDVKM. V lost 1 base, J lost 9 bases, and 10 bases lay in between. In nucleotides, the CDR3 is TGTGCCAGCAGTTTATTATTGGGGGGGCAGTACTTC. Translating it yields CASSLLLGGQYF.

V is TRBV29-1 and J is TRBJ2-7; D tentatively fits TRBD1 or TRBD2 (6 bases each). The germline V gene has CDR1 SQVTM and CDR2 ANQGSEA. Trimming took off 5 bases at V and 4 bases at J, with 12 bases between the two ends. CDR3 length: 12 amino acids. The CDR3 loop reads CSVKGGGYEQYF. The CDR3 DNA is TGCAGCGTTAAGGGGGGAGGTTACGAGCAGTACTTC.

The chain uses TRBV7-2 and TRBJ1-5; 7 positions match TRBD1. This CDR3 region has 15 residues. With 2 bases clipped from V and 2 bases from J, the junction kept 3 bases outside the gene matches. CDR1 and CDR2 (germline): SGHTA, FQGNSA. Here the CDR3 reads CASSLRQGGNQPQHF. Here the CDR3 DNA reads TGTGCCAGCAGCTTAAGACAGGGAGGCAATCAGCCCCAGCATTTT.

The chain carries TRBV5-1 and TRBJ1-6; no clear D gene. V was pared by 5 bases and J by 8 bases, with 11 bases between. CDR3 length equals 13 residues. Germline CDR1 SGHRS, CDR2 YFSETQ. CDR3 region: CASRTGQDSPLHF. The CDR3 coding sequence is TGCGCCAGCAGGACGGGTCAGGATTCACCCCTCCACTTT.

Note on this clone: One end of the junction fails to match germline, which may point to a read error. V gene TRBV10-3 combines with J gene TRBJ2-3, with a weak D call TRBD2 (6 bases). Germline V gene data show CDR1 as ENHRY and CDR2 as SYGVKD. The CDR3 has 10 amino acids. This chain's CDR3 is CTVAGDTQYF. CDR3 nucleotides: TGCACCGTCGCGGGGGATACGCAGTATTTT.

The rearrangement uses TRBV4-1 and TRBJ1-2; TRBD1 is a possible D gene (5 bases). Germline V gene lookup returns CDR1 MGHRA and CDR2 YSYEKL. Trimming stripped 2 bases from V and 8 bases from J, with 18 bases between. The CDR3 covers 15 residues. CDR3 sequence: CASSQRGGISDGYTF. CDR3 coding DNA: TGCGCCAGCAGCCAACGTGGGGGGATATCTGACGGCTACACCTTC.

A few counts support this clone. V is TRBV9 and J is TRBJ1-2; the D gene is possibly TRBD1 (6 bases). The CDR3 spans 15 residues. V was trimmed by 4 bases and J by 6 bases, leaving 19 bases between them. Looked up from germline, CDR1 is SGDLS and CDR2 is YYNGEE. The CDR3 nucleotides read TGTGCCAGCAGCCCGGGGGCAGGTTTAAATGATGGCTACACCTTC. It is translated as CASSPGAGLNDGYTF.

The chain couples TRBV25-1 to TRBJ2-5; a possible D gene is TRBD2 (6 bases). This CDR3 is 16 amino acids long. The V end was cut by 3 bases, the J end by 1 base, with 15 bases between. The germline CDR1 and CDR2 sequences are MGHDK and SYGVNS. The CDR3 loop reads CASSEGLTTFQETQYF. CDR3 bases: TGTGCCAGCAGTGAGGGACTTACCACCTTCCAAGAGACCCAGTACTTC.

A few counts support this clone. The rearrangement links TRBV6-5 to TRBJ1-2; D gene unclear. Looked up from germline, CDR1 is MNHEY and CDR2 is SVGAGI. V was trimmed by 2 bases and J by 7 bases, leaving 11 bases between them. CDR3 size: 13 residues. CDR3 residues: CASSYEGRSGYTF. Here the CDR3 DNA reads TGTGCCAGCAGTTACGAGGGCCGGAGTGGCTACACCTTC.

This chain links TRBV9 with TRBJ2-1; TRBD2 agrees at 10 bases. J lost 12 bases, V lost 0 bases, and 12 bases had no gene match. This CDR3 has 16 residues. From germline, CDR1 is SGDLS and CDR2 YYNGEE. The CDR3: CASSVGRASGGGGQFF. In DNA form, the CDR3 reads TGTGCCAGCAGCGTAGGAAGGGCTAGCGGGGGTGGTGGGCAGTTCTTC.

The chain is built from TRBV5-1 and TRBJ1-1, with D perhaps matching TRBD1 (6 bases). Germline lookup yields CDR1 SGHRS and CDR2 YFSETQ. The CDR3 length is 14 residues. The V end lost 3 bases, the J end lost 5 bases, and 14 bases lay between the germline ends. The CDR3 protein is CASSSGQQETEAFF. CDR3 nucleotide sequence: TGCGCCAGCAGCTCCGGACAGCAGGAGACTGAAGCTTTCTTT. The full variable domain, rest sourced from reference TRBV5-1 and TRBJ1-1, is KAGVTQTPRYLIKTRGQQVTLSCSPISGHRSVSWYQQTPGQGLQFLFEYFSETQRNKGNFPGRFSGRQFSNSRSEMNVSTLELGDSALYLCASSSGQQETEAFFGQGTRLTVV.

The CDR3 loop is CTSSQEQRGSTDTQYF. In DNA, the CDR3 is TGCACCAGCAGCCAAGAACAGCGGGGGAGCACAGATACGCAGTATTTT. The chain links TRBV1 to TRBJ2-3; the D segment call TRBD2 is taken from the table without a DNA check. TRBV1 is a documented pseudogene. This CDR3 spans 16 amino acids.

V gene TRBV28 combines with J gene TRBJ1-5, with 8 bases fitting TRBD1. The CDR3 totals 18 residues. Trimming at V came to 3 bases and at J to 0 bases, leaving 10 bases not matched to a gene. The germline gives CDR1 MDHEN, CDR2 SYDVKM. CDR3: CASSLTGVRWYSNQPQHF. CDR3 DNA: TGTGCCAGCAGTTTGACAGGGGTACGGTGGTATAGCAATCAGCCCCAGCATTTT.

V gene TRBV9 combines with J gene TRBJ1-6; the match to TRBD1 covers 7 bases. From germline, CDR1 is SGDLS and CDR2 YYNGEE. CDR3 length equals 17 residues. J gave up 0 bases and V 0 bases, and 3 bases lay outside the gene matches. CDR3 sequence reads: CASSVDGDSSYNSPLHF. CDR3 in DNA: TGTGCCAGCAGCGTAGATGGGGACAGCTCCTATAATTCACCCCTCCACTTT.

This rearrangement joins TRBV5-6 to TRBJ2-7, with 10 nucleotides matching TRBD1. Trimming removed 0 bases from V and 2 bases from J; junction bases left unmatched: 5. The V gene's germline CDR1 is SGHDT and CDR2 YYEEEE. The CDR3 runs 16 residues. The CDR3 loop is CASSLVPGQGTYEQYF. In nucleotides, the CDR3 is TGTGCCAGCAGCTTGGTTCCGGGACAGGGGACCTACGAGCAGTACTTC.

The chain has TRBV7-8 and TRBJ1-5; no clear D gene. Germline V CDR1 and CDR2: SGHVS, FQNEAQ. V dropped 5 bases and J dropped 0 bases, with 11 bases sitting between them. This CDR3 comprises 15 residues. CDR3 sequence reads: CASSALTRSNQPQHF. In DNA, the CDR3 is TGTGCCAGCAGCGCCCTGACACGTAGCAATCAGCCCCAGCATTTT.

This chain joins TRBV4-3 and TRBJ2-2; TRBD1 aligns across 11 bases. Germline V CDR1 and CDR2: LGHNA, YSLEER. Trimming at V came to 4 bases and at J to 5 bases, leaving 6 bases not matched to a gene. The CDR3 length is 16 residues. Written as DNA, the CDR3 is TGCGCCAGCAGCCCCCGGACAGGGGGCCGAACCGGGGAGCTGTTTTTT. It yields the protein CASSPRTGGRTGELFF.

The chain joins TRBV2 to TRBJ2-7, with D unclear. Trimming pared 5 bases from V and 2 bases from J, leaving 10 bases between. Germline V gene sequence: CDR1 SNHLY, CDR2 FYNNEI. The CDR3 totals 13 residues. The CDR3 region is CASSRTPAYEQYF. CDR3 bases: TGTGCCAGCAGTCGGACCCCAGCCTACGAGCAGTACTTC. Together with reference TRBV2 and TRBJ2-7, the CDR3 gives the full variable domain: EPEVTQTPSHQVTQMGQEVILRCVPISNHLYFYWYRQILGQKVEFLVSFYNNEISEKSEIFDDQFSVERPDGSNFTLKIRSTKLEDSAMYFCASSRTPAYEQYFGPGTRLTVT.

The chain couples TRBV4-1 to TRBJ1-3; D gene unclear. The germline V gene encodes CDR1 MGHRA and CDR2 YSYEKL. The CDR3 is 15 residues long. V lost 5 bases and J lost 0, with 11 bases in between. The CDR3 reads CASSSSRGSGNTIYF. CDR3 nucleotides: TGCGCCAGCAGCTCGTCGAGAGGCTCTGGAAACACCATATATTTT.

The rearrangement joins TRBV28 to TRBJ2-3; TRBD2 aligns across 14 bases. Germline assignment: CDR1 MDHEN and CDR2 SYDVKM. This CDR3 has 16 residues. Unmatched junction bases numbered 11, after V lost 7 bases and J lost 8 bases. The CDR3 protein is CASNFPTSGRAGTQYF. In DNA, the CDR3 is TGTGCCAGCAACTTCCCGACTAGCGGGAGGGCCGGTACGCAGTATTTT.

This chain uses TRBV7-2 with TRBJ2-7; 9 bases match TRBD2. The V and J ends lost 5 bases and 0 bases, in that order; junction bases with no gene match: 5. The CDR3 has 15 amino acids. The germline V gene has CDR1 SGHTA and CDR2 FQGNSA. The CDR3 region is CASSQSGGSSYEQYF. DNA for the CDR3: TGTGCCAGCAGCCAAAGCGGGGGGAGCTCCTACGAGCAGTACTTC.

The V gene is TRBV7-3, the J gene TRBJ2-3; 10 bases match TRBD2. The CDR3 sequence is 14 residues long. V dropped 5 bases and J dropped 8; count of bases not matched to a gene: 7. The germline gives CDR1 SGHTA, CDR2 FQGTGA. CDR3 in DNA: TGTGCCAGCAGCCCAGCGGGAGGGCATGGTACGCAGTATTTT. It codes for CASSPAGGHGTQYF.

V usage is TRBV7-3 and J usage is TRBJ2-2; TRBD2 agrees at 11 bases. The trim removed 2 bases at V and 5 bases at J, leaving 4 bases unmatched. Germline lookup yields CDR1 SGHTA and CDR2 FQGTGA. There are 16 residues in the CDR3. In DNA, the CDR3 is TGTGCCAGCAGCTTATCCCTAGCGGGAGGTACCGGGGAGCTGTTTTTT. This translates into CASSLSLAGGTGELFF.

The chain employs TRBV5-1 and TRBJ2-6; 9 bases fit TRBD1. Germline loops: CDR1 SGHRS, CDR2 YFSETQ. CDR3 length: 17 residues. Germline trimming cut 0 bases from V and 4 bases from J; bases unmatched to any gene: 5. Here the CDR3 reads CASSLGDRDSGANVLTF. DNA for the CDR3: TGCGCCAGCAGCTTGGGGGACAGGGATTCCGGGGCCAACGTCCTGACTTTC.

The chain is built from TRBV30 and TRBJ2-3; possibly TRBD1 or TRBD2 for D (6 bases each). Germline-derived CDR1 and CDR2 are GTSNPN and SVGIG (reference sequence). The CDR3 is 12 amino acids. V was cut by 0 bases and J by 6 bases, with 7 bases left in between. CDR3 DNA sequence: TGTGCCTGGAGTGTAGGGGGGGATACGCAGTATTTT. Its translation is CAWSVGGDTQYF. The variable domain in full, with the rest retrieved from reference TRBV30 and TRBJ2-3, is SQTIHQWPATLVQPVGSPLSLECTVEGTSNPNLYWYRQAAGRGLQLLFYSVGIGQISSEVPQNLSASRPQDRQFILSSKKLLLSDSGFYLCAWSVGGDTQYFGPGTRLTVL.

V is TRBV28 and J is TRBJ2-5, with D uncertain. The length of the CDR3 is 13 residues. Germline values: CDR1 MDHEN, CDR2 SYDVKM. The V end was cut by 5 bases, the J end by 5 bases, with 12 bases between. This CDR3 is CASSAPATETQYF. The CDR3 region has the DNA TGTGCCAGCAGTGCGCCAGCTACGGAGACCCAGTACTTC. Together with reference TRBV28 and TRBJ2-5, the CDR3 gives the full variable domain: DVKVTQSSRYLVKRTGEKVFLECVQDMDHENMFWYRQDPGLGLRLIYFSYDVKMKEKGDIPEGYSVSREKKERFSLILESASTNQTSMYLCASSAPATETQYFGPGTRLLVL.

The J gene is TRBJ2-1, the V gene TRBV29-1, with TRBD1 matching 9 bases. Germline V CDR1 and CDR2: SQVTM, ANQGSEA. The CDR3 is made up of 14 amino acids. The trim removed 8 bases at V and 4 bases at J, leaving 9 bases unmatched. CDR3 coding DNA: TGCAGCACCTTAGGACAGGGGTCTTACAATGAGCAGTTCTTC. Translated: CSTLGQGSYNEQFF.

This chain links TRBV4-3 with TRBJ1-6, with 9 bases lining up with TRBD1. V gave up 2 bases and J gave up 6 bases; unmatched junction bases: 5. The CDR3 loop spans 16 amino acids. Germline-derived CDR1 and CDR2 are LGHNA and YSLEER. CDR3 sequence reads: CASSQLPGQGNSPLHF. The CDR3 coding sequence is TGCGCCAGCAGCCAATTACCGGGACAGGGTAATTCACCCCTCCACTTT.

The rearrangement joins TRBV5-6 to TRBJ1-2, with D unresolved. This CDR3 spans 14 amino acids. Germline V CDR1 and CDR2: SGHDT, YYEEEE. Between the trimmed V and J ends, which lost 4 bases and 5 bases, there was a span of 15 bases. The CDR3 spells CASSSRGSQYGYTF. The CDR3 DNA reads TGTGCCAGCAGCAGCCGCGGAAGCCAATATGGCTACACCTTC.